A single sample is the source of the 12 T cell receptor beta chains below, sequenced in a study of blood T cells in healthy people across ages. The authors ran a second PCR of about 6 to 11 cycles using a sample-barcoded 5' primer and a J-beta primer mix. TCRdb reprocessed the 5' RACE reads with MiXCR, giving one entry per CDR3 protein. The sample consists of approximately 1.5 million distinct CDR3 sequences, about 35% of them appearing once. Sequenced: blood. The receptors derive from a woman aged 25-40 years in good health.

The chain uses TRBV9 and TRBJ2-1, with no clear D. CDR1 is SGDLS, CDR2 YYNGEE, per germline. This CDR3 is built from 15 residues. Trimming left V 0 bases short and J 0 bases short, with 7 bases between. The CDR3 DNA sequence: TGTGCCAGCAGCGTAGCTGGTACCTCCTACAATGAGCAGTTCTTC. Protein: CASSVAGTSYNEQFF.

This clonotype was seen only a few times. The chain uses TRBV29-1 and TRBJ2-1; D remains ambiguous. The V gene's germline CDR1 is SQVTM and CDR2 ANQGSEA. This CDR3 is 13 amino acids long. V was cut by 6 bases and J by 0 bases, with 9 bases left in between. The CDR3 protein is CSVHYRSYNEQFF. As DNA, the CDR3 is TGCAGCGTCCACTATCGCTCCTACAATGAGCAGTTCTTC.

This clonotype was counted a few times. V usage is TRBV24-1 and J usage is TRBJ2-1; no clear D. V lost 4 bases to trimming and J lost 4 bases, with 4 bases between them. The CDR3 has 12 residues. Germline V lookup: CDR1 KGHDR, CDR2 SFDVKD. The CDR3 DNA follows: TGTGCCACCAGTGAGGGATACAATGAGCAGTTCTTC. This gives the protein CATSEGYNEQFF.

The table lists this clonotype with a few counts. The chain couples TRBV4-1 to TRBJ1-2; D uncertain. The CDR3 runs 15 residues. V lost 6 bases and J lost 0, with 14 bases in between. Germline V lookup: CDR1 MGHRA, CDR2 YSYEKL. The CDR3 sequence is CASREQGTPNYGYTF. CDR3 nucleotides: TGCGCCAGCAGGGAACAAGGAACCCCTAACTATGGCTACACCTTC.

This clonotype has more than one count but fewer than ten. CDR3 nucleotides: TGTGCCAGCAGTTTGGGACAGGACCCCACAGATACGCAGTATTTT. As protein: CASSLGQDPTDTQYF. The V gene is TRBV12-3 or TRBV12-4, the J gene TRBJ2-3; 8 bases map to TRBD1. With 3 bases clipped from V and 2 bases from J, the junction kept 4 bases outside the gene matches. This CDR3 region has 15 residues.

The CDR3 protein is CASSPRSRLMASGNTIYF. The CDR3 region has the DNA TGCGCCAGCAGCCCACGGAGTCGACTGATGGCCTCTGGAAACACCATATATTTT. V is TRBV4-1 and J is TRBJ1-3; D remains unclear. V shed 4 bases and J shed 0 bases, with 19 bases lying between them. Germline-derived CDR1 and CDR2 are MGHRA and YSYEKL. The CDR3 is made up of 18 amino acids.

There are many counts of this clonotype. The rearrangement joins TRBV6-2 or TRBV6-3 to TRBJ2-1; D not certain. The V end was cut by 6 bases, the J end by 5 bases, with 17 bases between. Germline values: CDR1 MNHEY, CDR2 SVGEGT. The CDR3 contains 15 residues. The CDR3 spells CASSRSQNRHNEQFF. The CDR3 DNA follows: TGTGCCAGCAGCCGGAGTCAGAATAGGCACAATGAGCAGTTCTTC.

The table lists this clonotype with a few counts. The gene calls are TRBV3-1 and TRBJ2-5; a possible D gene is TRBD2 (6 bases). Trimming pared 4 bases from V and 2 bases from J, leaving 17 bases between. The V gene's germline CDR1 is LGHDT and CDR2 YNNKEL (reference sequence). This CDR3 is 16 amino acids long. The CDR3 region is CASSRTRGSGQETQYF. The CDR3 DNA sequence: TGTGCCAGCAGCCGCACCCGGGGTAGCGGACAAGAGACCCAGTACTTC.

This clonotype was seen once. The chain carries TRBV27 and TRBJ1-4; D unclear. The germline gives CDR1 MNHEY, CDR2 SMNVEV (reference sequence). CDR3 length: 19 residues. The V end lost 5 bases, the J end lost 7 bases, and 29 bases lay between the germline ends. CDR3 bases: TGTGCCAGCAGTCCCCTTTTGTCGGTGGGCGGACGGTTACGTGAAAAACTGTTTTTT. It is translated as CASSPLLSVGGRLREKLFF. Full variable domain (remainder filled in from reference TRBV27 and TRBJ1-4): EAQVTQNPRYLITVTGKKLTVTCSQNMNHEYMSWYRQDPGLGLRQIYYSMNVEVTDKGDVPEGYKVSRKEKRNFPLILESPSPNQTSLYFCASSPLLSVGGRLREKLFFGSGTQLSVL.

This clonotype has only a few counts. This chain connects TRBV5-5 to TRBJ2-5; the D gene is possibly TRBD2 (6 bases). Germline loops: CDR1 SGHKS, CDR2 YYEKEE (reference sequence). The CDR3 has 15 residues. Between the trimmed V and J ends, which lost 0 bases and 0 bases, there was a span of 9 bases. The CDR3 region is CASSLEGRYQETQYF. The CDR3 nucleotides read TGTGCCAGCAGCTTGGAAGGGAGGTACCAAGAGACCCAGTACTTC.

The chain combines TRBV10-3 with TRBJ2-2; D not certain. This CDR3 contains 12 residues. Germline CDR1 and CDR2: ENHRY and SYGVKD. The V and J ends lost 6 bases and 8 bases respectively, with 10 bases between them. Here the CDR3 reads CAIRDEAGELFF. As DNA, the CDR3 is TGTGCCATCAGGGACGAGGCTGGGGAGCTGTTTTTT.

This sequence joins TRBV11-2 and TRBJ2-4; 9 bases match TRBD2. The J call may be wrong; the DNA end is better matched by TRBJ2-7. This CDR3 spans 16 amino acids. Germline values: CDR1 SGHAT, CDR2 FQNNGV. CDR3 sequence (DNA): TGTGCCAGCAGCCTACGACGGGAGTTAGCGGGAGTCGAGCAGTACTTC. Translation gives CASSLRRELAGVEQYF.